The next 6 T cell receptor beta chains were all read from a single sample in a study of blood T cell repertoires in COVID-19. TCRdb keeps only in-frame clones here, not all; method: immunoSEQ multiplex PCR. The repertoire has roughly 200,000 clones, 75% to 90% of them found once; the top ten carry about 6.3%. Sample: PBMCs or T cells enriched from blood (not recorded which). The receptors stem from a man in his forties who had recovered from COVID-19.

The chain employs TRBV5-1 and TRBJ1-4; D remains unclear. This CDR3 spans 17 amino acids. Trimming left V 0 bases short and J 0 bases short, with 12 bases between. Looked up from germline, CDR1 is SGHRS and CDR2 is YFSETQ. The CDR3 DNA follows: TGCGCCAGCAGCTTGGCCCCGGCGGGAGCAACTAATGAAAAACTGTTTTTT. It yields the protein CASSLAPAGATNEKLFF.

The chain couples TRBV7-8 to TRBJ1-4; a possible D gene is TRBD1 (6 bases). The germline V and J ends were trimmed by 5 bases and 8 bases, with 18 bases remaining between them. There are 15 residues in the CDR3. Per the germline V gene, CDR1 is SGHVS and CDR2 is FQNEAQ. For the CDR3, the DNA is TGTGCCAGCAGCCAAGAAACAGGGTTCAGGGAAAAACTGTTTTTT. Amino acid sequence: CASSQETGFREKLFF.

This clone occurred once. The chain joins TRBV28 to TRBJ1-5, with D possibly matching TRBD1 (5 bases). Trimming removed 6 bases at V and 6 bases at J, with 15 bases between. Per the germline V gene, CDR1 is MDHEN and CDR2 is SYDVKM. CDR3 length: 14 amino acids. The DNA for the CDR3 is TGTGCCAGCAGACTGGACGGGGGGTTTCAGCCCCAGCATTTT. This translates into CASRLDGGFQPQHF.

This clone was seen a few times. CDR3 DNA: TGTGCCAGCAGGGGGGGGACAGGGTATGCCACTGAAGCTTTCTTT. As protein: CASRGGTGYATEAFF. The V call is TRBV28, the J call TRBJ1-1, with 9 bases identical to TRBD1. CDR1 and CDR2 from the germline V gene are MDHEN and SYDVKM. The CDR3 extends over 15 amino acids. The V gene end was trimmed by 6 bases and the J gene end by 4 bases; junction bases not matched to a gene: 9.

J is TRBJ2-2 and V is TRBV19, with a tentative D call TRBD1 (5 bases). V was shortened by 5 bases and J by 4 bases, with 11 bases between the two germline ends. Per the germline V gene, CDR1 is LNHDA and CDR2 is SQIVND (reference sequence). The CDR3 covers 14 residues. The CDR3 here is CASSGAGATGELFF. The CDR3 DNA is TGTGCCAGTAGTGGGGCAGGCGCCACCGGGGAGCTGTTTTTT.

V gene TRBV6-5 combines with J gene TRBJ2-3; D is perhaps TRBD2 (6 bases). This CDR3 comprises 14 residues. CDR1 is MNHEY, CDR2 SVGAGI, per germline. V lost 6 bases to trimming and J lost 2 bases, with 12 bases between them. The CDR3 coding sequence is TGTGCCAGCAGCCTCACTAGCCCCACAGATACGCAGTATTTT. Translated: CASSLTSPTDTQYF.